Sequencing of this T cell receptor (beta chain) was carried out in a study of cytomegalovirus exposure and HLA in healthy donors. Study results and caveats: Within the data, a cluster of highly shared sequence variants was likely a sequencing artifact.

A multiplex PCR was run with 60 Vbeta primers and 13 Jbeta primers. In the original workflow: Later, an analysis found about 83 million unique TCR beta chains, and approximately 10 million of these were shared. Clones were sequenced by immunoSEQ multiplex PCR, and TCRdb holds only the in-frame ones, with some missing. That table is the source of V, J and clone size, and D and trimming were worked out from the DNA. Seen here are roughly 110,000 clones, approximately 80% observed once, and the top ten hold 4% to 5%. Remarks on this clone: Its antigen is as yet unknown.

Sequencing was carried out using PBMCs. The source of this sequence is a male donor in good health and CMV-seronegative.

The CDR3 reads CASSPDRLTNEKLFF. The CDR3 coding sequence is TGCGCCAGCAGCCCGGACAGGTTGACTAATGAAAAACTGTTTTTT. The rearrangement links TRBV5-1 to TRBJ1-4; 7 bases are shared with TRBD1. CDR1 SGHRS and CDR2 YFSETQ come from the germline V gene. After removal of 4 bases from V and 2 bases from J, the junction contained 5 bases not matched to a gene. The CDR3 extends over 15 amino acids.